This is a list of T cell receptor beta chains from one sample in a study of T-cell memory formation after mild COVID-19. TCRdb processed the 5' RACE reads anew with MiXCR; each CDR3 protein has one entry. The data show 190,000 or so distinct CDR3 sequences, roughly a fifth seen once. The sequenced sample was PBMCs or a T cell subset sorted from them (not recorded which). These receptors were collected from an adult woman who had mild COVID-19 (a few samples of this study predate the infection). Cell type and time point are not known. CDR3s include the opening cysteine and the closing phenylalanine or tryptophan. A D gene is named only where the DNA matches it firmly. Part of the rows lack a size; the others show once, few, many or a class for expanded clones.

DNA: TGTGCCAGCAGTTTATCCGGGTCAGTTGGCGGGGTGGCAGATACGCAGTATTTT
CDR3: CASSLSGSVGGVADTQYF
J: TRBJ2-3
size: .
V: TRBV27
D: .

DNA: TGTGCCAGCAGCTTGGCACCCGACAGGATCCACGAGCAGTACTTC
CDR3: CASSLAPDRIHEQYF
J: TRBJ2-7
size: .
V: TRBV7-9
D: .

DNA: TGTGCCAGCAGCTTATTCGGGCTGAGCGGGGAGCTGTTTTTT
CDR3: CASSLFGLSGELFF
J: TRBJ2-2
size: .
V: TRBV7-3
D: .

DNA: TGCGCCAGCAGCCAAATAGGGGGGTATGGCTACACCTTC
CDR3: CASSQIGGYGYTF
J: TRBJ1-2
size: few
V: TRBV4-1
D: .

DNA: TGTGCCAGCAGTTCGAAGGGGTCGGGCAATGAGCAGTTCTTC
CDR3: CASSSKGSGNEQFF
J: TRBJ2-1
size: once
V: TRBV27
D: .

DNA: TGTGCCAGCAGTGAAGTTGGGATAGCGAGCTACGAGCAGTACTTC
CDR3: CASSEVGIASYEQYF
J: TRBJ2-7
size: .
V: TRBV2
D: .

DNA: TGTGCCAGCAGCTCGTATAGGCTAGCCTACGAGCAGTACTTC
CDR3: CASSSYRLAYEQYF
J: TRBJ2-7
size: few
V: TRBV27
D: .

DNA: TGTGCCAGCAGCTTGGTTGTATCTAGCACAGATACGCAGTATTTT
CDR3: CASSLVVSSTDTQYF
J: TRBJ2-3
size: few
V: TRBV5-5
D: .

DNA: TGTGCCAGCAGTTTATCCTTACCGAGCTCCTATAATTCACCCCTCCACTTT
CDR3: CASSLSLPSSYNSPLHF
J: TRBJ1-6
size: .
V: TRBV12-3/TRBV12-4
D: .

DNA: TGTGCCACCAGTGATTTCGGAGGAGTGAAGGTGTTCTTC
CDR3: CATSDFGGVKVFF
J: TRBJ2-1
size: .
V: TRBV24-1
D: .

DNA: TGTGCCAGCAGTTACTCCGGGGGGCCCGGGGAGCTGTTTTTT
CDR3: CASSYSGGPGELFF
J: TRBJ2-2
size: few
V: TRBV6-5
D: .

DNA: TGTGCCAGCAGTTTAGCGGGGGTTCCTCAGGACACTGAAGCTTTCTTT
CDR3: CASSLAGVPQDTEAFF
J: TRBJ1-1
size: .
V: TRBV12-3/TRBV12-4
D: .

DNA: TGCGCCAGCAGCCAAGGGTCCGGCGGAAGCTCCTACAATGAGCAGTTCTTC
CDR3: CASSQGSGGSSYNEQFF
J: TRBJ2-1
size: many
V: TRBV4-3
D: .

DNA: TGTGCCAGCAGCCCCCAGGGAGACACAGATACGCAGTATTTT
CDR3: CASSPQGDTDTQYF
J: TRBJ2-3
size: few
V: TRBV6-5
D: .

DNA: TGTGCCAGCAGCAACCGGACTAGCGGGGGCACAGATACGCAGTATTTT
CDR3: CASSNRTSGGTDTQYF
J: TRBJ2-3
size: few
V: TRBV7-8
D: TRBD2

DNA: TGCGCCAGCAGCCAGTTCAGCAGGGCGGGTGGAGAGACCCAGTACTTC
CDR3: CASSQFSRAGGETQYF
J: TRBJ2-5
size: few
V: TRBV4-3
D: .

DNA: TGTGCCAGCAGCTTTCCGGGGGACGCTGAAGCTTTCTTT
CDR3: CASSFPGDAEAFF
J: TRBJ1-1
size: .
V: TRBV7-9
D: .

DNA: TGTGCCAGTAGTAGTCCAGGGAGGCAGCCCCAGCATTTT
CDR3: CASSSPGRQPQHF
J: TRBJ1-5
size: .
V: TRBV19
D: .

DNA: TGTGCCACCAGTGACCGAATTAGCGATGAGCAGTTCTTC
CDR3: CATSDRISDEQFF
J: TRBJ2-1
size: few
V: TRBV24-1
D: .

DNA: TGTGCCAGCAGAGAAGGGGGGAGAACAGATACGCAGTATTTT
CDR3: CASREGGRTDTQYF
J: TRBJ2-3
size: many
V: TRBV12-3/TRBV12-4
D: .

DNA: TGTGCCAGCAGCTTGACTGAAGCTTTCTTT
CDR3: CASSLTEAFF
J: TRBJ1-1
size: .
V: TRBV7-9
D: .

DNA: TGCGCCAGCAGCTTCGACAGGGTGGGCTACAATGAGCAGTTCTTC
CDR3: CASSFDRVGYNEQFF
J: TRBJ2-1
size: few
V: TRBV5-1
D: TRBD1

DNA: TGTGCCAGCAGCTTAGAGGCAGGGGGCACTGAAGCTTTCTTT
CDR3: CASSLEAGGTEAFF
J: TRBJ1-1
size: .
V: TRBV7-8
D: TRBD1

DNA: TGTGCCAGTAGTATGGAACCGGGGAGTGGTGAAGCTTTCTTT
CDR3: CASSMEPGSGEAFF
J: TRBJ1-1
size: few
V: TRBV19
D: .

DNA: TGTGCCAGCTCCCAATCAGGGCAGGCCTACGAGCAGTACTTC
CDR3: CASSQSGQAYEQYF
J: TRBJ2-7
size: .
V: TRBV6-5
D: .

DNA: TGCGCCAGCAGCCAAGATTATCCAGGGTTGACTGAAGCTTTCTTT
CDR3: CASSQDYPGLTEAFF
J: TRBJ1-1
size: few
V: TRBV4-1
D: .

DNA: TGTGCCAGCTCACCAAAAGGACTAGGGGAAACTAATGAAAAACTGTTTTTT
CDR3: CASSPKGLGETNEKLFF
J: TRBJ1-4
size: once
V: TRBV18
D: .

DNA: TGCGCCAGCAGCCAAGATATAGGGATCTCCTACGAGCAGTACTTC
CDR3: CASSQDIGISYEQYF
J: TRBJ2-7
size: few
V: TRBV4-3
D: .

DNA: TGCGCCAGCAGCCAAGATAGTTACGAGCAGTACTTC
CDR3: CASSQDSYEQYF
J: TRBJ2-7
size: many
V: TRBV3-1
D: .

DNA: TGCGCCAGCAGCTCGTACGGGCCCGTCGGGGAGCTGTTTTTT
CDR3: CASSSYGPVGELFF
J: TRBJ2-2
size: few
V: TRBV5-1
D: .

DNA: TGCAGTGCTAGACCGGGACTAGCGGGAGTAGGCTCCTACAATGAGCAGTTCTTC
CDR3: CSARPGLAGVGSYNEQFF
J: TRBJ2-1
size: few
V: TRBV20-1
D: TRBD2

DNA: TGTGCCACCAGCGAACCGGGACAGGGGTACGAGCAGTACTTC
CDR3: CATSEPGQGYEQYF
J: TRBJ2-7
size: .
V: TRBV15
D: TRBD1

DNA: TGTGCCACCAGTGAAACCTACAGGGGGCTTCACAATGAGCAGTTCTTC
CDR3: CATSETYRGLHNEQFF
J: TRBJ2-1
size: many
V: TRBV24-1
D: TRBD1

DNA: TGCGCCAGCAGCTTGGGACTAGCGGAATGCAAAGATCTCTCAAGCACAGATACGCAGTATTTT
CDR3: CASSLGLAECKDLSSTDTQYF
J: TRBJ2-3
size: many
V: TRBV5-1
D: TRBD2

DNA: TGTGCCGGCGGGACAGGGAGCTCCTACGAGCAGTACTTC
CDR3: CAGGTGSSYEQYF
J: TRBJ2-7
size: .
V: TRBV5-6
D: TRBD1

DNA: TGTGCCAGCAGTTATACTAGCGGGAGGGTTCACAGCTCCTACGAGCAGTACTTC
CDR3: CASSYTSGRVHSSYEQYF
J: TRBJ2-7
size: few
V: TRBV27
D: TRBD2

DNA: TGTGCCACCAGGGTAGCGGGAGATAGGGAGCAGTTCTTC
CDR3: CATRVAGDREQFF
J: TRBJ2-1
size: few
V: TRBV24-1
D: TRBD2

DNA: TGTGCCAGCAGGAAACCGGGACTAGCGGAAAGCACAGATACGCAGTATTTT
CDR3: CASRKPGLAESTDTQYF
J: TRBJ2-3
size: many
V: TRBV12-3/TRBV12-4
D: TRBD2

DNA: TGTGCCAGCTCATCCTCGACTAGAGCCACCATCACAGATACGCAGTATTTT
CDR3: CASSSSTRATITDTQYF
J: TRBJ2-3
size: .
V: TRBV18
D: .

DNA: TGTGCCTGGACCCCACTGGGAGGGGGTTCCTACGAGCAGTACTTC
CDR3: CAWTPLGGGSYEQYF
J: TRBJ2-7
size: few
V: TRBV30
D: .

DNA: TGTGCCAGCATCATGACAGGTGTGATGGGCACTGAAGCTTTCTTT
CDR3: CASIMTGVMGTEAFF
J: TRBJ1-1
size: .
V: TRBV25-1
D: .